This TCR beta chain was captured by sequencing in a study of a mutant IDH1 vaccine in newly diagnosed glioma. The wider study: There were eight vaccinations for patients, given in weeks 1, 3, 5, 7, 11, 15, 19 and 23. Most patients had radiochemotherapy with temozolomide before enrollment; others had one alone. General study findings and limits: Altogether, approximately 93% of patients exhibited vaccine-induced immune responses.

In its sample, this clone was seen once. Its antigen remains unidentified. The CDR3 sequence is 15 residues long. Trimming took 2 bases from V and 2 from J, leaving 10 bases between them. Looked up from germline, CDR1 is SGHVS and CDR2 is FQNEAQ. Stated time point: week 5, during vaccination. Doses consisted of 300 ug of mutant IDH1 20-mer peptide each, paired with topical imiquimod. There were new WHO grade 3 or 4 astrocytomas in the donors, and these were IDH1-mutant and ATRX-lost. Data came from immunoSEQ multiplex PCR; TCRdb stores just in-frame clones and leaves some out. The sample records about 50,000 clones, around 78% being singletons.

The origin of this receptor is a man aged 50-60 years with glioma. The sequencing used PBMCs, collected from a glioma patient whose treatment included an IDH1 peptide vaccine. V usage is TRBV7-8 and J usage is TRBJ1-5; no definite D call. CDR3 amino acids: CASSLTQLGNQPQHF. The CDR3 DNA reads TGTGCCAGCAGCTTAACACAGCTGGGCAATCAGCCCCAGCATTTT.